The rows below give T cell receptor beta chains drawn from one sample of a study of cytomegalovirus exposure and HLA in healthy donors. Sequencing was performed with immunoSEQ multiplex PCR; in TCRdb, only in-frame clones are kept and a portion is missing. Among around 100,000 clones, roughly 68% were seen once, and the ten largest hold 2% to 2.5%. The sample was PBMCs. These receptors were collected from a woman younger than 45 in good health and CMV-seronegative. CDR3s include the opening cysteine and the closing phenylalanine or tryptophan. The D gene is left open where the match is weak. Where a row states a size, it is once, few, many or the class of an expanded clone; other rows omit it.

d_call: NA; clone_size: NA; v_call: TRBV15; j_call: TRBJ1-6; cdr3_aa: CATTEPLHF; cdr3_nt: TGTGCCACCACTGAGCCCCTCCACTTT
d_call: NA; clone_size: NA; v_call: TRBV7-3; j_call: TRBJ2-7; cdr3_aa: CASSLYQGGSYEQYF; cdr3_nt: TGTGCCAGCAGCTTATACCAGGGAGGTTCCTACGAGCAGTACTTC
d_call: NA; clone_size: few; v_call: TRBV6-6; j_call: TRBJ2-5; cdr3_aa: CASSFPTEQETQYF; cdr3_nt: TGTGCCAGCAGTTTTCCGACAGAACAAGAGACCCAGTACTTC
d_call: NA; clone_size: NA; v_call: TRBV7-2; j_call: TRBJ1-4; cdr3_aa: CASSSRARGEKLFF; cdr3_nt: TGTGCCAGCAGCTCCCGGGCTCGGGGTGAAAAACTGTTTTTT
d_call: NA; clone_size: NA; v_call: TRBV5-6; j_call: TRBJ2-2; cdr3_aa: CASSLAQGWTGELFF; cdr3_nt: TGTGCCAGCAGCTTGGCGCAGGGATGGACCGGGGAGCTGTTTTTT
d_call: TRBD1; clone_size: NA; v_call: TRBV28; j_call: TRBJ1-2; cdr3_aa: CASIPGQGGYTF; cdr3_nt: TGTGCCAGCATCCCCGGACAGGGGGGATACACCTTC
d_call: NA; clone_size: few; v_call: TRBV19; j_call: TRBJ1-2; cdr3_aa: CASSIRGLYGYTF; cdr3_nt: TGTGCCAGTAGTATACGGGGGTTGTATGGCTACACCTTC
d_call: TRBD1; clone_size: NA; v_call: TRBV9; j_call: TRBJ2-7; cdr3_aa: CASSGTPGQGAGNEQYF; cdr3_nt: TGTGCCAGCAGCGGAACACCGGGACAGGGGGCTGGGAACGAGCAGTACTTC
d_call: NA; clone_size: NA; v_call: TRBV4-1; j_call: TRBJ1-3; cdr3_aa: CASSQVPAESSGNTIYF; cdr3_nt: TGCGCCAGCAGCCAAGTCCCGGCGGAGAGCTCTGGAAACACCATATATTTT
d_call: TRBD1; clone_size: NA; v_call: TRBV4-1; j_call: TRBJ1-3; cdr3_aa: CASSQGQGYSGNTIYF; cdr3_nt: TGCGCCAGCAGCCAGGGACAGGGTTACTCTGGAAACACCATATATTTT
d_call: TRBD1; clone_size: few; v_call: TRBV18; j_call: TRBJ1-2; cdr3_aa: CASSPPIVRGIFYGYTF; cdr3_nt: TGTGCCAGCTCACCACCGATTGTCAGGGGGATATTTTATGGCTACACCTTC
d_call: NA; clone_size: NA; v_call: TRBV19; j_call: TRBJ2-6; cdr3_aa: CARRPRDFSGANVLTF; cdr3_nt: TGTGCCAGACGACCCAGGGACTTCTCTGGGGCCAACGTCCTGACTTTC
d_call: TRBD1; clone_size: NA; v_call: TRBV25-1; j_call: TRBJ2-1; cdr3_aa: CASSPGQGTFRSYNEQFF; cdr3_nt: TGTGCCAGCAGTCCGGGACAGGGGACTTTCCGCTCCTACAATGAGCAGTTCTTC
d_call: NA; clone_size: NA; v_call: TRBV4-3; j_call: TRBJ1-2; cdr3_aa: CASSQEGGYGYTF; cdr3_nt: TGCGCCAGCAGCCAAGAAGGGGGCTATGGCTACACCTTC
d_call: TRBD1; clone_size: once; v_call: TRBV11-2; j_call: TRBJ1-4; cdr3_aa: CASSPADRARDEKLFF; cdr3_nt: TGTGCCAGCAGCCCAGCTGACAGGGCACGGGATGAAAAACTGTTTTTT
d_call: TRBD1; clone_size: NA; v_call: TRBV29-1; j_call: TRBJ1-1; cdr3_aa: CSARTGGTNTEAFF; cdr3_nt: TGCAGCGCACGGACAGGGGGAACGAACACTGAAGCTTTCTTT
d_call: TRBD1; clone_size: NA; v_call: TRBV29-1; j_call: TRBJ2-5; cdr3_aa: CSVGQGEETQYF; cdr3_nt: TGCAGCGTCGGACAGGGGGAAGAGACCCAGTACTTC